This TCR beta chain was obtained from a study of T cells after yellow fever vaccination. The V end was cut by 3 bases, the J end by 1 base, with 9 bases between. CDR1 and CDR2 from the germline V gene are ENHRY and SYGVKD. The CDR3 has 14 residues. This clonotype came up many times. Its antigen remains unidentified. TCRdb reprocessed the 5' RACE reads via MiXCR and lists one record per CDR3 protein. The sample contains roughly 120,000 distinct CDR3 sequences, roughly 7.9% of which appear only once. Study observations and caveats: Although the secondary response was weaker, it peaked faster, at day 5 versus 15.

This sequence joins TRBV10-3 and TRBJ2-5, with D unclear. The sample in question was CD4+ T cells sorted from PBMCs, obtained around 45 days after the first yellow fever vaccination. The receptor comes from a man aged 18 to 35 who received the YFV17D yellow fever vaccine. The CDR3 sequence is CAISERSGQETQYF. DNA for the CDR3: TGTGCCATCAGTGAAAGGTCAGGCCAAGAGACCCAGTACTTC.